A single sample is the source of the 10 T cell receptor beta chains below, sequenced in a study of T cell responses to AZD1222 COVID-19 vaccine. Assay used: immunoSEQ multiplex PCR; TCRdb lists only in-frame clones, some missing. The sample holds over 85,000 clones, 89% seen once. This sample comprised peripheral blood, obtained 28 days after the second AZD1222 dose. These TCRs come from an adult who received the AZD1222 COVID-19 vaccine.

This chain connects TRBV9 to TRBJ2-7, with D maybe TRBD1 (5 bases). Trimming cost V 7 bases and J 6 bases, with 23 bases left between them. The germline CDR1 and CDR2 sequences are SGDLS and YYNGEE. CDR3 length equals 15 residues. The CDR3 is CASSGLSQGWSEQYF. The DNA for the CDR3 is TGTGCCAGCTCAGGGTTGAGTCAGGGTTGGAGCGAGCAGTACTTC.

Written as DNA, the CDR3 is TGTGCCAGCAGTGAAATCACAGGGGCCAATCAGCCCCAGCATTTT. Its translation: CASSEITGANQPQHF. The rearrangement joins TRBV6-1 to TRBJ1-5; 7 bases are a match to TRBD1. The CDR3 contains 15 residues. V shed 2 bases and J 3 bases; nucleotides not matched to a gene: 4. CDR1 MNHNS and CDR2 SASEGT come from the germline V gene.

The rearrangement joins TRBV10-2 to TRBJ2-3; 7 nucleotides agree with TRBD2. The CDR3 is 15 amino acids. Trimming took 3 bases from V and 5 from J; bases not matched to a gene: 8. The germline V gene has CDR1 WSHSY and CDR2 SAAADI. The CDR3 sequence is CASSDRTRRGDTQYF. The CDR3 nucleotides are TGCGCCAGCAGTGACCGGACTAGGAGGGGAGATACGCAGTATTTT.

This clone was seen a few times. The chain employs TRBV11-3 and TRBJ2-1; TRBD2 agrees at 10 bases. The CDR3 loop spans 15 amino acids. Germline CDR1 and CDR2: SGHNT and YENEEA. The V gene end was trimmed by 4 bases and the J gene end by 6 bases; junction bases not matched to a gene: 6. CDR3 DNA sequence: TGTGCCAGCAGCTATTCTAGCGGGGGCTTCAATGAGCAGTTCTTC. Translating gives CASSYSSGGFNEQFF. Supplemented by reference TRBV11-3 and TRBJ2-1, the full variable domain reads EAGVVQSPRYKIIEKKQPVAFWCNPISGHNTLYWYLQNLGQGPELLIRYENEEAVDDSQLPKDRFSAERLKGVDSTLKIQPAELGDSAVYLCASSYSSGGFNEQFFGPGTRLTVL.

The CDR3 nucleotides read TGTGCCAGCAGTTACTCTCCCAGGGGAGAGCAGTACGTC. Protein: CASSYSPRGEQYV. The chain uses TRBV7-2 and TRBJ2-7; TRBD1 is a possible D gene (6 bases). V was pared by 6 bases and J by 7 bases, with 16 bases between. The CDR3 is 13 residues long. Germline assignment: CDR1 SGHTA and CDR2 FQGNSA.

The rearrangement uses TRBV10-3 and TRBJ2-2; 9 bases match TRBD1. The CDR3 consists of 14 residues. V dropped 6 bases and J dropped 5; count of bases not matched to a gene: 4. Germline-derived CDR1 and CDR2 are ENHRY and SYGVKD. The CDR3 bases are TGTGCCATCAGCGACAGGGGGGAAACCGGGGAGCTGTTTTTT. Translating it yields CAISDRGETGELFF.

This chain connects TRBV15 to TRBJ2-7; 8 positions match TRBD1. This CDR3 has 14 residues. J gave up 5 bases and V 1 base, and 4 bases lay outside the gene matches. CDR1 is LNHNV, CDR2 YYDKDF, per germline (reference sequence). The CDR3 coding sequence is TGTGCCACCAGCAGAGCGGACAGGGTGGACGAGCAGTACTTC. Translating it yields CATSRADRVDEQYF.

The J gene is TRBJ1-1, the V gene TRBV28; D is undetermined. CDR3 length: 14 residues. V was clipped by 5 bases and J by 1 base, with 11 bases between them. From germline, CDR1 is MDHEN and CDR2 SYDVKM. The CDR3: CASSQKYTNTEAFF. DNA of the CDR3: TGTGCCAGCAGTCAGAAATACACGAACACTGAAGCTTTCTTT.

This clone was seen once. The rearrangement joins TRBV5-1 to TRBJ1-1; D call uncertain. Germline assignment: CDR1 SGHRS and CDR2 YFSETQ. The CDR3 has 14 amino acids. V lost 1 base to trimming and J lost 4 bases, with 11 bases between them. CDR3 in amino acids: CASSLYSRGTEAFF. The DNA of the CDR3 is TGCGCCAGCAGCTTGTACAGCCGTGGCACTGAAGCTTTCTTT.

This chain connects TRBV4-3 to TRBJ1-1; D might be TRBD1 (6 bases). Trimming pared 1 base from V and 5 bases from J, leaving 17 bases between. CDR3 size: 16 residues. Germline V CDR1 and CDR2: LGHNA, YSLEER. The CDR3 protein is CASSQGPGGAWTEAFF. Written as DNA, the CDR3 is TGCGCCAGCAGCCAAGGGCCGGGGGGCGCCTGGACTGAAGCTTTCTTT.